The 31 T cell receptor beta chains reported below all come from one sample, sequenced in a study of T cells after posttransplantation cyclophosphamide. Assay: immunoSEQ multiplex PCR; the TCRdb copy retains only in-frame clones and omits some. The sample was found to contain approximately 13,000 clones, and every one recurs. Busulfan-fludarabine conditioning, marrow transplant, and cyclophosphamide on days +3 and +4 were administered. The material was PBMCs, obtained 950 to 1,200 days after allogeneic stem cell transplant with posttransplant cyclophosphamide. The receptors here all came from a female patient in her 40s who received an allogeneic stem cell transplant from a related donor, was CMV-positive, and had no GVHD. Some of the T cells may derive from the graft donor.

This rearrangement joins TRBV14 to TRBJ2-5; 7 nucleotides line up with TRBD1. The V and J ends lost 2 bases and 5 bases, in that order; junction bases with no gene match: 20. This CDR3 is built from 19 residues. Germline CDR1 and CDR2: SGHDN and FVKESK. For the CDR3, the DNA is TGTGCCAGCAGCCAACCACCCACACAACGACAGGGATTGGAGGAGACCCAGTACTTC. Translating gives CASSQPPTQRQGLEETQYF.

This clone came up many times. The CDR3 sequence is CASSPGGTSGQETQYF. CDR3 in DNA: TGTGCCAGCAGCCCGGGCGGGACTAGCGGCCAAGAGACCCAGTACTTC. This sequence joins TRBV7-8 and TRBJ2-5, with 11 bases lining up with TRBD2. V gave up 5 bases and J gave up 1 base; unmatched junction bases: 6. CDR3 length: 16 amino acids. The V gene's germline CDR1 is SGHVS and CDR2 FQNEAQ.

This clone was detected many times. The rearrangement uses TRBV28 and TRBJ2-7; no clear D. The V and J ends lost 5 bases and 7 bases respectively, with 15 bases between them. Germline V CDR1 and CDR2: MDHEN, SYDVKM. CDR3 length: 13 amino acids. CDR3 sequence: CASSRPADWEQYF. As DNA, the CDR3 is TGTGCCAGCAGTCGTCCCGCCGACTGGGAGCAGTACTTC.

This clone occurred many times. The CDR3: CASWVRGSYEQYF. The CDR3 DNA reads TGTGCCAGCTGGGTTCGGGGGTCCTACGAGCAGTACTTC. The J gene is TRBJ2-7, the V gene TRBV6-1; TRBD2 is a possible D gene (6 bases). In germline, CDR1 is MNHNS, CDR2 SASEGT. The CDR3 contains 13 residues. Between the trimmed V and J ends, which lost 8 bases and 1 base, there was a span of 12 bases.

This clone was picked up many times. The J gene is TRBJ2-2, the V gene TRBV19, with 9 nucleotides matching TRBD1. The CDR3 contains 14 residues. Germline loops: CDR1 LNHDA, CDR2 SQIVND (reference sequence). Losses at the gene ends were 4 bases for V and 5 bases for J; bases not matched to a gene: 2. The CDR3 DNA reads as TGTGCCAGTAGTAAGACAGGGGGGACCGGGGAGCTGTTTTTT. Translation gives CASSKTGGTGELFF.

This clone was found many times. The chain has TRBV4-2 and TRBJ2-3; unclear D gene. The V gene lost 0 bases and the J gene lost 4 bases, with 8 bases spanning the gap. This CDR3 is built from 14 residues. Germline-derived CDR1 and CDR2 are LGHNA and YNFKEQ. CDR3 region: CASSQDALADTQYF. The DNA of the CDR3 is TGTGCCAGCAGCCAAGATGCTTTAGCAGATACGCAGTATTTT.

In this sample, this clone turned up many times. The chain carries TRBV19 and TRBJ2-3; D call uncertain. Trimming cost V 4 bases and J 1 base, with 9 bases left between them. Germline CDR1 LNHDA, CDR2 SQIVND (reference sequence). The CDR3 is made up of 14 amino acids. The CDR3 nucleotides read TGTGCCAGTAGTACACGGTCGGGCACAGATACGCAGTATTTT. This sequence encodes CASSTRSGTDTQYF.

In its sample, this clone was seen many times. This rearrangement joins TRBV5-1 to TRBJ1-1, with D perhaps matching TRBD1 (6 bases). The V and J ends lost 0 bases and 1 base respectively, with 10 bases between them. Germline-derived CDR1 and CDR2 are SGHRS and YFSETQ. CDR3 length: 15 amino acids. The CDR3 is CASSLDRVANTEAFF. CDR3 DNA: TGCGCCAGCAGCTTGGACAGGGTGGCGAACACTGAAGCTTTCTTT.

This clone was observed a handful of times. CDR3 coding DNA: TGCGCCAGCAGCGGTGGGACACTCAACCAAGAGACCCAGTACTTC. Translated, it gives CASSGGTLNQETQYF. The chain combines TRBV5-1 with TRBJ2-5, with D perhaps TRBD1 (6 bases). Germline assignment: CDR1 SGHRS and CDR2 YFSETQ. The CDR3 spans 15 residues. Trimming took off 4 bases at V and 0 bases at J, with 13 bases between the two ends.

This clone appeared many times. The CDR3 here is CASSESTGWSGELFF. In DNA, the CDR3 is TGCGCCAGCAGTGAGTCGACGGGGTGGAGCGGGGAGCTGTTTTTT. V is TRBV10-2 and J is TRBJ2-2; D possibly corresponds to TRBD2 (5 bases). Germline V gene data show CDR1 as WSHSY and CDR2 as SAAADI. V was trimmed by 0 bases and J by 7 bases, leaving 12 bases between them. CDR3 length equals 15 residues.

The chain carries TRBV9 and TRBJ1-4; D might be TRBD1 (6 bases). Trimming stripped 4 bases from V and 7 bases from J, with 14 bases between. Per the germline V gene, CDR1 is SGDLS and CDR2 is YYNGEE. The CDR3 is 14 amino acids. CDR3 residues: CASSLDSHSEKLFF. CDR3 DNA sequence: TGTGCCAGCAGCCTGGACAGCCACAGTGAAAAACTGTTTTTT.

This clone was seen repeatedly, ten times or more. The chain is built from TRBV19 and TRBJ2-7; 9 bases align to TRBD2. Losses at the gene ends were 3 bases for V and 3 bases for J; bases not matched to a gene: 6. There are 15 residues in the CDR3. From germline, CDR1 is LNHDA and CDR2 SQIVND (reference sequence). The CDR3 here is CASSILSSGDYEQYF. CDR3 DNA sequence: TGTGCCAGTAGTATCTTGTCTAGCGGGGACTACGAGCAGTACTTC.

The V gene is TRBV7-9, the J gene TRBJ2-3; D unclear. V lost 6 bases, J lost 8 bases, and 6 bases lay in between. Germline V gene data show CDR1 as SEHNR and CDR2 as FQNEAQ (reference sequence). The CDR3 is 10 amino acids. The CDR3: CASRTGTQYF. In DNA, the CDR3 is TGTGCCAGCAGAACGGGTACGCAGTATTTT. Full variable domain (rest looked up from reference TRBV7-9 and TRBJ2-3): DTGVSQNPRHKITKRGQNVTFRCDPISEHNRLYWYRQTLGQGPEFLTYFQNEAQLEKSRLLSDRFSAERPKGSFSTLEIQRTEQGDSAMYLCASRTGTQYFGPGTRLTVL.

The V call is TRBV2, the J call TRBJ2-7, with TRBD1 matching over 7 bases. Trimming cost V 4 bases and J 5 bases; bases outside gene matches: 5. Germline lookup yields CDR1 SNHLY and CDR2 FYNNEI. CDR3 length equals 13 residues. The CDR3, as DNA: TGTGCCAGCAGTGCACAGGGGTTCAACGAGCAGTACTTC. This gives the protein CASSAQGFNEQYF.

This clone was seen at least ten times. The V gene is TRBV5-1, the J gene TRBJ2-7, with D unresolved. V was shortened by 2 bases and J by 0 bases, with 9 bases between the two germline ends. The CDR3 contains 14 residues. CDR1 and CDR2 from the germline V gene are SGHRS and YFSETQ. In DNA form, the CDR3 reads TGCGCCAGCAGCTTCAGGTCAAACTCCTACGAGCAGTACTTC. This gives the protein CASSFRSNSYEQYF.

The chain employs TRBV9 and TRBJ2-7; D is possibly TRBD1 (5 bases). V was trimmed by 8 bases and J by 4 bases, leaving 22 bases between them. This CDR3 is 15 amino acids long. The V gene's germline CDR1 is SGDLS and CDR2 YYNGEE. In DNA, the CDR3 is TGTGCCAGTTTCTTCAGACAGAAGACGGCATACGAGCAGTACTTC. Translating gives CASFFRQKTAYEQYF.

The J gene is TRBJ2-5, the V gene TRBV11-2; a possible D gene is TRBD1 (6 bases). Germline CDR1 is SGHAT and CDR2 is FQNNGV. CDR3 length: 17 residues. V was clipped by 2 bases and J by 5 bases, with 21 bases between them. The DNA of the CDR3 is TGTGCCAGCAGCTTATATCTGCAGGACAGAGTCACGGAGACCCAGTACTTC. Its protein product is CASSLYLQDRVTETQYF.

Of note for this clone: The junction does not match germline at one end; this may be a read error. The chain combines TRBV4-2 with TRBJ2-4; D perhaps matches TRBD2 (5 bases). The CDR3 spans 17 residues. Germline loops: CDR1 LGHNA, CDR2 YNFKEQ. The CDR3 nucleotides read TGTGCCGGCAGCCCGGGGTCCTCCGGACTAGCCAAAAACATTCAGTACTTC. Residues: CAGSPGSSGLAKNIQYF.

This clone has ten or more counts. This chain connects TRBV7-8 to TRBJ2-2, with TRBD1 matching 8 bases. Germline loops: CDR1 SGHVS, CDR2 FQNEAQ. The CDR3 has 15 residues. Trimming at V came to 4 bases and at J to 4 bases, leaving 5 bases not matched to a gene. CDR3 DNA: TGTGCCAGCAGCTCGGACAGGGCCGTCACCGGGGAGCTGTTTTTT. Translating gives CASSSDRAVTGELFF.

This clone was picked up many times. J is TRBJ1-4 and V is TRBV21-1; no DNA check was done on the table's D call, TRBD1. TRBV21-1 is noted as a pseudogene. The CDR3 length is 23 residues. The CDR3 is CASSTRFDDKARGSIPSNEKLFF. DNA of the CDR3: TGTGCCAGCAGCACCCGTTTCGACGACAAGGCCAGGGGTAGTATTCCGTCTAATGAAAAACTGTTTTTT.

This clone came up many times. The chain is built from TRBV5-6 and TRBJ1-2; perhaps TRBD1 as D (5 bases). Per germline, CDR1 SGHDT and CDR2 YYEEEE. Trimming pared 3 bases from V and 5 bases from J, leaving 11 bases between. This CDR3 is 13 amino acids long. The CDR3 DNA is TGTGCCAGCAGCTCACAGGAAGAATATGGCTACACCTTC. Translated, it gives CASSSQEEYGYTF.

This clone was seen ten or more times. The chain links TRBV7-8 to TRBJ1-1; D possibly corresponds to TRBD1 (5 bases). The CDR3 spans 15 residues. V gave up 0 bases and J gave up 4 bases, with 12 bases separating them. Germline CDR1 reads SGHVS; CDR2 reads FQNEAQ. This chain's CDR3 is CASSLAGGDFTEAFF. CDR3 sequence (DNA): TGTGCCAGCAGCTTAGCGGGAGGGGATTTCACTGAAGCTTTCTTT.

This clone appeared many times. CDR3: CASSRRTGRTTGELFF. The CDR3 nucleotides are TGTGCCAGCAGCAGAAGGACAGGGAGAACCACCGGGGAGCTGTTTTTT. The chain joins TRBV7-6 to TRBJ2-2, with 8 bases lining up with TRBD1. The CDR3 runs to 16 residues. The germline CDR1 and CDR2 sequences are SGHVS and FNYEAQ. V gave up 5 bases and J gave up 4 bases; unmatched junction bases: 9.

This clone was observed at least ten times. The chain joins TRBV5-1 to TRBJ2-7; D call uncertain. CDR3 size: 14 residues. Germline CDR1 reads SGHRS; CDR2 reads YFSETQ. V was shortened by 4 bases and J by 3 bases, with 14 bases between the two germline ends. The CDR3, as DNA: TGCGCCAGCAGCATCGCGGTTCCCCACTACGAGCAGTACTTC. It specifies CASSIAVPHYEQYF.

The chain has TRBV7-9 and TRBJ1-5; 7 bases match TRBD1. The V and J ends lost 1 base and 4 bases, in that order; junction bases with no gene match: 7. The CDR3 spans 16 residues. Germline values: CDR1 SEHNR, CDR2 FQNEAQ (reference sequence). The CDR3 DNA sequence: TGTGCCAGCAGCTTAGGGTCGGGACAGTCAAATCAGCCCCAGCATTTT. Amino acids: CASSLGSGQSNQPQHF.

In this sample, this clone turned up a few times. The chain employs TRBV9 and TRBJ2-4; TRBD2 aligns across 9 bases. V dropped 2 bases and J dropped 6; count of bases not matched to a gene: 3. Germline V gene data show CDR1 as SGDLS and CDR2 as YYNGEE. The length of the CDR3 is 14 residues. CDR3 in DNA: TGTGCCAGCAGCGTGGGACTAGCCGGAAACATTCAGTACTTC. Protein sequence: CASSVGLAGNIQYF.

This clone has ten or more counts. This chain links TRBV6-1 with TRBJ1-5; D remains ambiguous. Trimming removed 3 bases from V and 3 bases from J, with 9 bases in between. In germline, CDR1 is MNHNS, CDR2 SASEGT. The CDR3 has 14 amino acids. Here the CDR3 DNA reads TGTGCCAGCAGTGAGTCCGAGTACAATCAGCCCCAGCATTTT. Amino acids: CASSESEYNQPQHF.

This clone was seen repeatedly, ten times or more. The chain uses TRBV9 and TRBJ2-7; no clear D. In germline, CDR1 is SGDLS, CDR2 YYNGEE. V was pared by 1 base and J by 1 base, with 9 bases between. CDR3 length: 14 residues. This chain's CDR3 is CASSVSMRSYEQYF. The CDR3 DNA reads TGTGCCAGCAGCGTATCGATGCGGTCCTACGAGCAGTACTTC.

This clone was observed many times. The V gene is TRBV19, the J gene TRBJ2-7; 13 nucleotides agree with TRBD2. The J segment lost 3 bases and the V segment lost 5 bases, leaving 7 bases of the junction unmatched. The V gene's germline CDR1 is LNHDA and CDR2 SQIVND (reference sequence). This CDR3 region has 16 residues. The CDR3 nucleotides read TGTGCCAGTAGTCCAGGACTAGCGGGGGTGCGCTACGAGCAGTACTTC. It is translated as CASSPGLAGVRYEQYF.

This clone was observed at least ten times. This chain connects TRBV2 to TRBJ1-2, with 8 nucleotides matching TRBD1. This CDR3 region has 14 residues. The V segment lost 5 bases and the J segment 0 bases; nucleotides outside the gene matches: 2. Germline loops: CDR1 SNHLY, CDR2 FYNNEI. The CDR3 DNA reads TGTGCCAGCAGTTTGGACAGGGCTAACTATGGCTACACCTTC. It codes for CASSLDRANYGYTF.

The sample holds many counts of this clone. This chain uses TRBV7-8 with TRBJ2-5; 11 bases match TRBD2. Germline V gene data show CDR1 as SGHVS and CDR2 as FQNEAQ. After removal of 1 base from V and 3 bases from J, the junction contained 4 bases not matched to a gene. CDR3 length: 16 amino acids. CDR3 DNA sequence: TGTGCCAGCAGCTTAGGTACTAGCGGGGGAAAAGAGACCCAGTACTTC. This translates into CASSLGTSGGKETQYF.